This T cell receptor (beta chain) was recovered during a study of blood T cell repertoires in COVID-19. V was pared by 8 bases and J by 2 bases, with 4 bases of the junction left unmatched. Germline CDR1 reads SNHLY; CDR2 reads FYNNEI. This CDR3 has 14 residues. This clone was picked up one time. Repertoires were generated with immunoSEQ multiplex PCR, while TCRdb's copy carries only in-frame clones and drops some. This sample has over 65,000 clones, with 80% to 85% found just once. The V and J genes are TRBV2 and TRBJ2-2, with 8 bases fitting TRBD2. The specimen sequenced was peripheral blood. This clonotype originated in a human donor in a cohort sampled during active COVID-19. The CDR3 nucleotides read TGTGCCAGCGTACTAGCGGTTAACACCGGGGAGCTGTTTTTT. Translation: CASVLAVNTGELFF.